Following are 15 T cell receptor beta chains from one sample sequenced in a study of shared clonotypes between healthy human individuals. Clones were sequenced by immunoSEQ multiplex PCR, and TCRdb holds only the in-frame ones, with some missing. The sample contains roughly 2.5 million clones, around nine tenths of which appear only once. Sequencing was carried out using naive CD4+ T cells sorted from blood. Documented subset: CD45RA+ positively selected. The receptors originated from a man aged 18 to 29 in good health.

This rearrangement joins TRBV6-5 to TRBJ2-7, with D hard to call. The V end lost 8 bases, the J end lost 2 bases, and 13 bases lay between the germline ends. The CDR3 runs to 13 residues. CDR1 and CDR2 (germline): MNHEY, SVGAGI. For the CDR3, the DNA is TGTGCCAGCCATTCCGGGCCCCCCTACGAGCAGTACTTC. This encodes CASHSGPPYEQYF.

The CDR3 is CASSPWERPGTDTQYF. Written as DNA, the CDR3 is TGCGCCAGCAGCCCGTGGGAGAGGCCAGGCACAGATACGCAGTATTTT. The genes are TRBV5-1 and TRBJ2-3, with a weak D call TRBD2 (5 bases). The CDR3 spans 16 residues. V dropped 4 bases and J dropped 1 base, with 16 bases sitting between them. CDR1 is SGHRS, CDR2 YFSETQ, per germline.

Remarks on this clone: Additional DNA sequences in this sample encode the identical CDR3. This chain joins TRBV5-5 and TRBJ2-7, with TRBD1 matching 12 bases. V shed 3 bases, J shed 7 bases, and the junction held 5 bases outside the gene matches. The germline V gene has CDR1 SGHKS and CDR2 YYEKEE (reference sequence). The CDR3 length is 14 residues. CDR3 DNA sequence: TGTGCCAGCAGCTGGGGACAGGGGGCTGGAGAGCAGTACTTC. Amino acids: CASSWGQGAGEQYF. The variable domain in full, completed from reference TRBV5-5 and TRBJ2-7, reads DAGVTQSPTHLIKTRGQQVTLRCSPISGHKSVSWYQQVLGQGPQFIFQYYEKEERGRGNFPDRFSARQFPNYSSELNVNALLLGDSALYLCASSWGQGAGEQYFGPGTRLTVT.

This chain links TRBV27 with TRBJ2-7; 7 nucleotides match TRBD2. CDR3 length: 14 residues. V shed 6 bases, J shed 0 bases, and the junction held 5 bases outside the gene matches. Germline assignment: CDR1 MNHEY and CDR2 SMNVEV (reference sequence). The CDR3 spells CASSVGGTSYEQYF. CDR3 sequence (DNA): TGTGCCAGCAGCGTGGGGGGGACCTCCTACGAGCAGTACTTC.

The chain carries TRBV18 and TRBJ2-2, with D tentatively TRBD1 or TRBD2 (5 bases each). Germline CDR1 and CDR2: KGHSH and LQKENI. The CDR3 is 15 amino acids. V lost 3 bases to trimming and J lost 5 bases, with 13 bases between them. The CDR3 region has the DNA TGTGCCAGCTCACCTTCGGGGACCGATACCGGGGAGCTGTTTTTT. Residues: CASSPSGTDTGELFF.

The rearrangement links TRBV5-1 to TRBJ1-3; 7 bases fit TRBD1. V shed 4 bases, J shed 4 bases, and the junction held 5 bases outside the gene matches. The germline CDR1 and CDR2 sequences are SGHRS and YFSETQ. The CDR3 extends over 14 amino acids. CDR3: CASSPGTVGNTIYF. CDR3 DNA sequence: TGCGCCAGCAGCCCGGGGACAGTCGGAAACACCATATATTTT.

This rearrangement joins TRBV7-2 to TRBJ2-5; 8 nucleotides line up with TRBD2. With V trimmed by 6 bases and J by 5 bases, 14 bases remained unmatched. The V gene's germline CDR1 is SGHTA and CDR2 FQGNSA. This CDR3 has 16 amino acids. This CDR3 is CASSPPGGTPRETQYF. In DNA form, the CDR3 reads TGTGCCAGCAGTCCTCCGGGAGGGACCCCTCGGGAGACCCAGTACTTC.

This clone was seen once. J is TRBJ2-1 and V is TRBV7-9, with D possibly being TRBD1 or TRBD2 (5 bases each). This CDR3 has 17 amino acids. Germline assignment: CDR1 SEHNR and CDR2 FQNEAQ (reference sequence). V gave up 5 bases and J gave up 7 bases, with 24 bases separating them. The CDR3 loop reads CASSAAGPAGTRNEQFF. The CDR3 nucleotides read TGTGCCAGCAGCGCCGCCGGGCCGGCCGGGACGCGGAATGAGCAGTTCTTC.

The rearrangement joins TRBV27 to TRBJ2-3, with D possibly being TRBD1 (5 bases). The germline V gene encodes CDR1 MNHEY and CDR2 SMNVEV (reference sequence). With 3 bases removed from V and 10 bases from J, the gap between germline ends came to 14 bases. This CDR3 is built from 13 residues. The DNA of the CDR3 is TGTGCCAGCAGTTTCCCGCAAACCAGGGCGCAGTATTTT. Protein sequence: CASSFPQTRAQYF.

The V and J genes are TRBV5-1 and TRBJ1-6; perhaps TRBD1 as D (5 bases). The CDR3 length is 14 residues. Trimming cost V 1 base and J 10 bases, with 12 bases left between them. Germline V gene lookup returns CDR1 SGHRS and CDR2 YFSETQ. This CDR3 reads CASSLSQGESPLHF. CDR3 nucleotide sequence: TGCGCCAGCAGCTTGTCCCAGGGAGAGTCACCCCTCCACTTT.

V gene TRBV4-1 combines with J gene TRBJ1-4; D remains ambiguous. CDR1 is MGHRA and CDR2 is YSYEKL in the germline V gene. This CDR3 region has 16 residues. Deletions cut 3 bases from V and 7 bases from J, with 18 bases between. The chain's CDR3 is CASSQIGPRAGEKLFF. In DNA form, the CDR3 reads TGCGCCAGCAGCCAGATAGGACCGCGGGCGGGTGAAAAACTGTTTTTT.

J is TRBJ2-1 and V is TRBV30; D gene unclear. Trimming cost V 3 bases and J 5 bases, with 11 bases left between them. CDR1 is GTSNPN and CDR2 is SVGIG in the germline V gene (reference sequence). The length of the CDR3 is 13 residues. Here the CDR3 reads CAWRAFKDNEQFF. For the CDR3, the DNA is TGTGCCTGGAGGGCATTTAAGGACAATGAGCAGTTCTTC.

The rearrangement joins TRBV6-5 to TRBJ1-2; tentative D call: TRBD1 (6 bases). The germline gives CDR1 MNHEY, CDR2 SVGAGI. V lost 5 bases, J lost 0 bases, and 10 bases lay in between. This CDR3 contains 14 residues. Here the CDR3 reads CASSPEGANYGYTF. Here the CDR3 DNA reads TGTGCCAGCAGTCCCGAGGGGGCTAACTATGGCTACACCTTC.

The genes are TRBV7-2 and TRBJ1-3; D gene uncertain. Trimming took 0 bases from V and 2 from J, leaving 11 bases between them. This CDR3 is built from 16 residues. The germline CDR1 and CDR2 sequences are SGHTA and FQGNSA. CDR3 sequence: CASSLAATAPGNTIYF. For the CDR3, the DNA is TGTGCCAGCAGCTTAGCCGCCACGGCGCCTGGAAACACCATATATTTT.

The CDR3 protein is CASGLVPKHAYWDTGELFF. The CDR3 DNA sequence: TGTGCTAGTGGTTTGGTACCGAAGCACGCGTATTGGGACACCGGGGAGCTGTTTTTT. The chain couples TRBV12-5 to TRBJ2-2; D is ambiguous. The germline V gene has CDR1 LGHNT and CDR2 FRNRAP. This CDR3 is 19 amino acids long. V was clipped by 0 bases and J by 3 bases, with 20 bases between them.